This T cell receptor (beta chain) was sequenced during a study of technical replicates of blood from several donors. Libraries were prepared by immunoSEQ multiplex PCR; TCRdb keeps only in-frame clonotypes and omits some of them. In the table there are tens of thousands of clones, about 91% of which are singletons. This CDR3 region has 15 residues. Trimming took 0 bases from V and 3 from J; bases not matched to a gene: 6. The germline gives CDR1 SGDLS, CDR2 YYNGEE. This clone was seen just once. Sequencing used T cells isolated from PBMCs. The chain combines TRBV9 with TRBJ2-7; 7 bases map to TRBD2. The TCR originated in a human donor in good health. CDR3 sequence (DNA): TGTGCCAGCAGCGTAGTAAGGACTAGTCTCTACGAGCAGTACTTC. Translating it yields CASSVVRTSLYEQYF.